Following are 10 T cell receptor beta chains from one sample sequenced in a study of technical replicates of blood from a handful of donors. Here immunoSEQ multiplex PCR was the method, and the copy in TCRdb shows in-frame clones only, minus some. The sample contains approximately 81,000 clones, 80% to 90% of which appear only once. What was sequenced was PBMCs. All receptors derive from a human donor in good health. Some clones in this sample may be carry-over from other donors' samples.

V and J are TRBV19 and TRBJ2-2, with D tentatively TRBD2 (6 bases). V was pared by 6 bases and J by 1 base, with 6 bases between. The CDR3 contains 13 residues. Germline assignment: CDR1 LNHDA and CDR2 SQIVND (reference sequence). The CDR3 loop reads CASRGLNTGELFF. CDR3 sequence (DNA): TGTGCCAGTAGGGGACTGAACACCGGGGAGCTGTTTTTT.

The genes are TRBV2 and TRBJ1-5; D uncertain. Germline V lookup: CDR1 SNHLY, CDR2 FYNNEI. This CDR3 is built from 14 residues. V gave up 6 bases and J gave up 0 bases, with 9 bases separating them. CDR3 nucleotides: TGTGCCAGCAGGGAGCTTAATAGCAATCAGCCCCAGCATTTT. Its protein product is CASRELNSNQPQHF.

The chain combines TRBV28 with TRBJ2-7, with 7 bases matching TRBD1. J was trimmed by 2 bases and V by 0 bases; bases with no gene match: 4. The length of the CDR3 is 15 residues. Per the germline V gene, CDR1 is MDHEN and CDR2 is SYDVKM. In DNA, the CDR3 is TGTGCCAGCAGTTTATGGAGGGGGCAGACCTACGAGCAGTACTTC. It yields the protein CASSLWRGQTYEQYF.

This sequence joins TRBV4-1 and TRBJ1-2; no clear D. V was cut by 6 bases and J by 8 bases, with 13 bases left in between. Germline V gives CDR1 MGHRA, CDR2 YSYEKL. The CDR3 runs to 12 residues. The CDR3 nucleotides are TGCGCCAGCAGGCAGCTCGGGGAGGGCTACACCTTC. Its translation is CASRQLGEGYTF.

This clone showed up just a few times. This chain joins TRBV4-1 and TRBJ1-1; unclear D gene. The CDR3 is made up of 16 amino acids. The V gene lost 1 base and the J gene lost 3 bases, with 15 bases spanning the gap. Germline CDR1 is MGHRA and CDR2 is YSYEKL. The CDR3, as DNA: TGCGCCAGCAGCCAAGGGGCTTACGATGTCGACACTGAAGCTTTCTTT. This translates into CASSQGAYDVDTEAFF.

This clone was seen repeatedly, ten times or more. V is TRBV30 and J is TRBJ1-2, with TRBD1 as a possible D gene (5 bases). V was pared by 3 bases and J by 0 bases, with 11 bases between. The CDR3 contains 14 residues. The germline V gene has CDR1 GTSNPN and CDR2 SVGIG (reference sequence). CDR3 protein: CAWSYRPSNYGYTF. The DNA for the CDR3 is TGTGCCTGGAGCTACAGGCCCTCTAACTATGGCTACACCTTC.

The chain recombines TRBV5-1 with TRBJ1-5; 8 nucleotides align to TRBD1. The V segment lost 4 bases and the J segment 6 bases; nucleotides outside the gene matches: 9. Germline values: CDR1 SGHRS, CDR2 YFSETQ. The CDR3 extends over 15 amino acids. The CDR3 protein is CASSPGTGEGQPQHF. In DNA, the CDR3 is TGCGCCAGCAGCCCCGGGACAGGTGAGGGTCAGCCCCAGCATTTT.

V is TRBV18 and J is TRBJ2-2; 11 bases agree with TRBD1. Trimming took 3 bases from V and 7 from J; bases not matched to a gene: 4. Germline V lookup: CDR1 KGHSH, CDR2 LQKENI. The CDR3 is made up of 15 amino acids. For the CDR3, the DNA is TGTGCCAGCTCACCTCGGACAGGGGGCGTCGGGGAGCTGTTTTTT. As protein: CASSPRTGGVGELFF.

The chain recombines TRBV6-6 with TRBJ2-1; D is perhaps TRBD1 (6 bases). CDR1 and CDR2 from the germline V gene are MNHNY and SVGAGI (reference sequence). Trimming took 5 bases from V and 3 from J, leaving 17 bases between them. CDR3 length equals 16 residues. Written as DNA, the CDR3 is TGTGCCAGCAGTCCCCGTCTGGGGGCCAGCTACAATGAGCAGTTCTTC. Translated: CASSPRLGASYNEQFF.

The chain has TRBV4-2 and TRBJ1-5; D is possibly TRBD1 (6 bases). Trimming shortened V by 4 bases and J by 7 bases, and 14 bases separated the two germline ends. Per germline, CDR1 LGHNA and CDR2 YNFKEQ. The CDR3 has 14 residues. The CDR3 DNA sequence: TGTGCCAGCAGCCTGGACAGTCCGGGGCAGCCCCAGCATTTT. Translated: CASSLDSPGQPQHF.